The sequence of this T cell receptor beta chain was determined in a study of blood T cell repertoires in COVID-19. Study details: Italy, Spain and the United States were the sources of the convalescent and acute COVID-19 samples. The analysed material was cDNA or gDNA that came from T cells, B-cell-depleted T cells, or PBMCs.

Per the study methods: Reference gene primer amplification in the assay estimated nucleated cell counts. Sequenced by immunoSEQ multiplex PCR; TCRdb stores in-frame clones only, minus some. That table supplies the V and J calls and clone size; D and trimming were determined from the DNA. The table lists 250,000 or so clones, about 87% of them singletons. Germline-derived CDR1 and CDR2 are KGHSH and LQKENI. The CDR3 consists of 16 residues. The V gene lost 3 bases and the J gene lost 1 base, with 15 bases spanning the gap. This TCR was recovered from a woman aged 65 to 85 with active or convalescent COVID-19. Specimen: peripheral blood. The chain is built from TRBV18 and TRBJ1-2, with D possibly TRBD1 on 6 matching bases. This chain's CDR3 is CASSPDRRDFNYGYTF. The CDR3, as DNA: TGTGCCAGCTCACCCGACAGGAGAGACTTTAACTATGGCTACACCTTC.